Each of the 19 T cell receptor beta chains below was sequenced from the same sample in a study of T cell responses to AZD1222 COVID-19 vaccine. TCRdb keeps only in-frame clones here, not all; method: immunoSEQ multiplex PCR. Found here are under 95,000 clones, over 85% of them singletons; the top ten hold around 3%. Sequencing was performed on peripheral blood, taken on day 0 of AZD1222 vaccination. The source is an adult in good health.

This rearrangement joins TRBV19 to TRBJ2-4; the D gene could be TRBD1 or TRBD2 (5 bases each). Trimming stripped 3 bases from V and 8 bases from J, with 11 bases between. CDR1 is LNHDA, CDR2 SQIVND, per germline (reference sequence). The CDR3 covers 13 residues. The CDR3 coding sequence is TGTGCCAGTAGTATCCGGGACCGGGACATTCAGTACTTC. It encodes CASSIRDRDIQYF.

This clone has only a few counts. This chain uses TRBV2 with TRBJ1-2; 10 bases are shared with TRBD1. There are 14 residues in the CDR3. Germline-derived CDR1 and CDR2 are SNHLY and FYNNEI. Unmatched junction bases numbered 2, after V lost 2 bases and J lost 5 bases. CDR3 protein: CASSEQGQGYGYTF. The CDR3 coding sequence is TGTGCCAGCAGTGAACAGGGACAGGGGTATGGCTACACCTTC.

A single count supports this clone. This chain connects TRBV11-3 to TRBJ1-6; no clear D gene. CDR1 is SGHNT, CDR2 YENEEA, per germline. Trimming left V 1 base short and J 1 base short, with 8 bases between. This CDR3 has 16 amino acids. CDR3 loop: CASSLGEESYNSPLHF. CDR3 nucleotide sequence: TGTGCCAGCAGCTTAGGGGAGGAGTCCTATAATTCACCCCTCCACTTT.

J is TRBJ1-6 and V is TRBV10-3, with 11 bases lining up with TRBD1. This CDR3 region has 15 residues. The junction had 5 bases not matched to a gene; V was cut back by 3 bases and J by 10 bases. Germline V CDR1 and CDR2: ENHRY, SYGVKD. CDR3 bases: TGTGCCATCAGTGAAGAGGGACAGGGGGTCTCACCCCTCCACTTT. Its protein is CAISEEGQGVSPLHF.

A few counts support this clone. The chain has TRBV30 and TRBJ2-1, with D uncertain. The CDR3 runs to 13 residues. Germline loops: CDR1 GTSNPN, CDR2 SVGIG (reference sequence). The germline V and J ends were trimmed by 0 bases and 2 bases, with 5 bases remaining between them. The CDR3 region has the DNA TGTGCCTGGAGTGTTATCGCCTACAATGAGCAGTTCTTC. As protein: CAWSVIAYNEQFF. The whole variable domain, filled in from reference TRBV30 and TRBJ2-1, reads SQTIHQWPATLVQPVGSPLSLECTVEGTSNPNLYWYRQAAGRGLQLLFYSVGIGQISSEVPQNLSASRPQDRQFILSSKKLLLSDSGFYLCAWSVIAYNEQFFGPGTRLTVL.

The V and J genes are TRBV6-4 and TRBJ2-1; no clear D. V was pared by 5 bases and J by 6 bases, with 14 bases between. CDR3 length: 14 amino acids. Germline V gene sequence: CDR1 MRHNA, CDR2 SNTAGT. The CDR3: CASSPQSGLNEQFF. CDR3 DNA sequence: TGTGCCAGCAGTCCACAGTCGGGTCTCAATGAGCAGTTCTTC.

The chain recombines TRBV5-6 with TRBJ1-6; D is ambiguous. Germline CDR1 and CDR2: SGHDT and YYEEEE. Trimming removed 0 bases at V and 11 bases at J, with 15 bases between. The CDR3 length is 15 residues. The CDR3 nucleotides read TGTGCCAGCAGCTTGGGGACTGGACCAAGGACACCCCTCCACTTT. It encodes CASSLGTGPRTPLHF.

J is TRBJ2-3 and V is TRBV9; 12 bases are a match to TRBD2. CDR1 and CDR2 (germline): SGDLS, YYNGEE. The CDR3 is made up of 16 amino acids. After removal of 4 bases from V and 2 bases from J, the junction contained 5 bases not matched to a gene. Written as DNA, the CDR3 is TGTGCCAGCAGCACGCGGACTAGCGGGATCACAGATACGCAGTATTTT. This gives the protein CASSTRTSGITDTQYF. Looking up the rest from reference TRBV9 and TRBJ2-3 gives the full variable domain: DSGVTQTPKHLITATGQRVTLRCSPRSGDLSVYWYQQSLDQGLQFLIQYYNGEERAKGNILERFSAQQFPDLHSELNLSSLELGDSALYFCASSTRTSGITDTQYFGPGTRLTVL.

The chain has TRBV5-6 and TRBJ1-1; D ambiguous. V was shortened by 2 bases and J by 6 bases, with 11 bases between the two germline ends. Germline values: CDR1 SGHDT, CDR2 YYEEEE. The CDR3 has 13 amino acids. CDR3 sequence reads: CASSFQNLPEAFF. In DNA form, the CDR3 reads TGTGCCAGCAGCTTTCAAAACCTGCCTGAAGCTTTCTTT.

As to this clone: This specimen includes other DNA sequences encoding the same CDR3. The chain employs TRBV12-3 or TRBV12-4 and TRBJ2-5; D gene ambiguous. V was cut by 2 bases and J by 4 bases, with 2 bases left in between. The CDR3 is made up of 11 amino acids. The CDR3 spells CASSLLETQYF. The CDR3 coding sequence is TGTGCCAGCAGTTTATTAGAGACCCAGTACTTC.

Regarding this clone: A junction boundary mismatches the germline segment, possibly from a read error. The V gene is TRBV7-7, the J gene TRBJ2-5; D unclear. The CDR3 runs to 15 residues. The germline gives CDR1 SSHAT, CDR2 FNYEAQ (reference sequence). The CDR3 is CASSLRPASQETQYF. CDR3 nucleotides: TGTGCTAGCAGCTTACGGCCGGCATCTCAAGAGACCCAGTACTTC.

The chain has TRBV6-5 and TRBJ1-1; tentative D call: TRBD1 (5 bases). The CDR3 covers 13 residues. Looked up from germline, CDR1 is MNHEY and CDR2 is SVGAGI. Trimming took off 2 bases at V and 10 bases at J, with 14 bases between the two ends. Here the CDR3 DNA reads TGTGCCAGCAGTTACGGTTCCGGGGGTCGAGCTTTCTTT. Its translation is CASSYGSGGRAFF.

CDR3 sequence: CASSIDRTGGHGYTF. The CDR3 nucleotides are TGTGCCAGTAGTATAGATCGGACAGGTGGTCATGGCTACACCTTC. The rearrangement links TRBV19 to TRBJ1-2; 7 bases match TRBD1. Germline CDR1 LNHDA, CDR2 SQIVND (reference sequence). Trimming removed 0 bases from V and 6 bases from J; junction bases left unmatched: 7. This CDR3 is 15 amino acids long.

The V call is TRBV25-1, the J call TRBJ2-2; 8 nucleotides align to TRBD1. There are 12 residues in the CDR3. Trimming at V came to 9 bases and at J to 5 bases, leaving 2 bases not matched to a gene. Germline V CDR1 and CDR2: MGHDK, SYGVNS. The DNA of the CDR3 is TGTGCCAGTAGACAGGGGACCGGGGAGCTGTTTTTT. Translated, it gives CASRQGTGELFF.

This rearrangement joins TRBV7-8 to TRBJ2-2, with 8 bases lining up with TRBD1. CDR1 SGHVS and CDR2 FQNEAQ come from the germline V gene. V lost 4 bases to trimming and J lost 8 bases; unmatched junction nucleotides: 6. The CDR3 has 14 amino acids. CDR3 coding DNA: TGTGCCAGCAGCTCCAGGGACAGGTCTGGGGAGCTGTTTTTT. Its translation is CASSSRDRSGELFF.

The V and J genes are TRBV5-1 and TRBJ2-5; 9 bases match TRBD1. Germline loops: CDR1 SGHRS, CDR2 YFSETQ. V lost 7 bases to trimming and J lost 3 bases; unmatched junction nucleotides: 10. The CDR3 loop spans 15 amino acids. The CDR3 reads CASAPDRGGEETQYF. The CDR3 nucleotides are TGCGCCAGCGCGCCGGACAGGGGAGGGGAAGAGACCCAGTACTTC.

In its sample, this clone was seen a few times. The chain combines TRBV6-5 with TRBJ1-2; D gene uncertain. This CDR3 contains 13 residues. Trimming removed 6 bases at V and 4 bases at J, with 12 bases between. Per germline, CDR1 MNHEY and CDR2 SVGAGI. Here the CDR3 reads CASRGTSFYGYTF. The DNA for the CDR3 is TGTGCCAGCAGAGGAACAAGTTTCTATGGCTACACCTTC.

The rearrangement uses TRBV30 and TRBJ2-1; 8 bases fit TRBD1. Germline CDR1 reads GTSNPN; CDR2 reads SVGIG (reference sequence). V shed 0 bases and J 5 bases; nucleotides not matched to a gene: 6. CDR3 length equals 15 residues. This CDR3 reads CAWSVLDRENNEQFF. The CDR3, as DNA: TGTGCCTGGAGTGTACTGGACAGGGAGAACAATGAGCAGTTCTTC. Looking up the rest from reference TRBV30 and TRBJ2-1 gives the full variable domain: SQTIHQWPATLVQPVGSPLSLECTVEGTSNPNLYWYRQAAGRGLQLLFYSVGIGQISSEVPQNLSASRPQDRQFILSSKKLLLSDSGFYLCAWSVLDRENNEQFFGPGTRLTVL.

This sequence joins TRBV6-5 and TRBJ1-2; weak D call: TRBD1 (6 bases). Trimming shortened V by 2 bases and J by 6 bases, and 10 bases separated the two germline ends. The CDR3 spans 13 residues. In germline, CDR1 is MNHEY, CDR2 SVGAGI. CDR3 loop: CASSYTDRNGYTF. CDR3 sequence (DNA): TGTGCCAGCAGTTACACCGACAGGAATGGCTACACCTTC.